This T cell receptor beta chain stems from a study of T cells in narcolepsy. Study-level findings and limits: Some memory CD4+ repertoires had no autoreactive clone sequences.

In the case of this clone: Its cognate antigen is unknown.

Only in-frame clones appear in the TCRdb table, and some are missing; sequencing was by immunoSEQ multiplex PCR. The sample contains about 40,000 clones, about 91% of which appear only once. The CDR3 consists of 14 residues. V dropped 3 bases and J dropped 2 bases, with 11 bases sitting between them. Germline CDR1 SNHLY, CDR2 FYNNEI. The chain employs TRBV2 and TRBJ2-7; tentative D call: TRBD2 (5 bases). This sequence was found in a human donor with narcolepsy. The specimen was CD45RA- memory CD4+ T cells from PBMCs. CDR3 DNA sequence: TGTGCCAGCAGTGAGGGAAGCGGTACCTACGAGCAGTACTTC. Amino acid sequence: CASSEGSGTYEQYF.